This TCR beta chain was sequenced for a study of pediatric ulcerative colitis. Overall study results and limits: This repertoire reflects total lymphocytes rather than subpopulations like regulatory T cells.

On this clone: Its antigen is undetermined.

TCRdb keeps only in-frame clones here, not all; method: immunoSEQ multiplex PCR. Of more than 50,000 clones listed, about 87% are singletons. V lost 0 bases, J lost 2 bases, and 16 bases lay in between. Germline V gene data show CDR1 as SGHRS and CDR2 as YFSETQ. The CDR3 runs to 17 residues. The material sequenced was blood. The sequence was obtained from a boy between 10 and 17 years old who was a control in a study of pediatric ulcerative colitis. The chain combines TRBV5-1 with TRBJ2-3; D perhaps matches TRBD2 (6 bases). The CDR3 DNA follows: TGCGCCAGCAGCTTGGCGGCCGGTTGGGGGGTCACAGATACGCAGTATTTT. Translation: CASSLAAGWGVTDTQYF.